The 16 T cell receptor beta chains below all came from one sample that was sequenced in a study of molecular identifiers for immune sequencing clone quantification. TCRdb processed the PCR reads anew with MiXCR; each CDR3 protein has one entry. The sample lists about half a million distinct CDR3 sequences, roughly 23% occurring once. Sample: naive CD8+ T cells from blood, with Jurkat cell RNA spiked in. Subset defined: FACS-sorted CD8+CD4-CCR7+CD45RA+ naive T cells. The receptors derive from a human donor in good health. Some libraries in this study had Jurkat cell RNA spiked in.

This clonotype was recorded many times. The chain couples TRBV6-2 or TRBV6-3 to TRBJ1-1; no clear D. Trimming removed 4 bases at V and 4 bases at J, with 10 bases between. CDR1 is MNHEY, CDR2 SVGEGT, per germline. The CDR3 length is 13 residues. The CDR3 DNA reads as TGTGCCAGCAGTTTTGGGGTCCCCACTGAAGCTTTCTTT. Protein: CASSFGVPTEAFF.

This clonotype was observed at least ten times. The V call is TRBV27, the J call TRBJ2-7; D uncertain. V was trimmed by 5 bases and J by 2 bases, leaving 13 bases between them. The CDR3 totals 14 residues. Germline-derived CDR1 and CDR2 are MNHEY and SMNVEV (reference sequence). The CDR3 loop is CASSPAAGAYEQYF. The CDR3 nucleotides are TGTGCCAGCAGTCCTGCGGCCGGAGCCTACGAGCAGTACTTC.

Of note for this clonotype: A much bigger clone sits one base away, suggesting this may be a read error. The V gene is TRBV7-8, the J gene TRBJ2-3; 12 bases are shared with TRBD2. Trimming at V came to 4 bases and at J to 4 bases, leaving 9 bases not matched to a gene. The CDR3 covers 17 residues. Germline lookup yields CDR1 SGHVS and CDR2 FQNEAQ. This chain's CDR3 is CASSSPTSGGSADTQYF. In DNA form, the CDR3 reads TGTGCCAGCAGCTCTCCTACTAGCGGGGGGAGCGCAGATACGCAGTATTTT.

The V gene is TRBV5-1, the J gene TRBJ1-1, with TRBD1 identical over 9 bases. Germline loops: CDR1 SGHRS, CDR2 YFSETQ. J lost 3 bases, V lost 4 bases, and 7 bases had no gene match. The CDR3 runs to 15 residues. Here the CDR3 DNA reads TGCGCCAGCAGCGGCGGGACAGGGCGGTACACTGAAGCTTTCTTT. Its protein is CASSGGTGRYTEAFF.

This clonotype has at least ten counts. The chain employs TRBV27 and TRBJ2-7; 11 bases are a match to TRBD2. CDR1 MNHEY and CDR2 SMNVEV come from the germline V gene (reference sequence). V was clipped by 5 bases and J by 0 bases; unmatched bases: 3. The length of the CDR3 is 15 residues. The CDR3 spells CASSTTSGSSYEQYF. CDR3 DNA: TGTGCCAGCAGTACCACTAGCGGGAGCTCCTACGAGCAGTACTTC.

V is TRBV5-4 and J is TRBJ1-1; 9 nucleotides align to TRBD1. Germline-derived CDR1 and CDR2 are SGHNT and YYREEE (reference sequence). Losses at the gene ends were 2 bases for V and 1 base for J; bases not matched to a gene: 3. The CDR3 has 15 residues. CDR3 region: CASSLQGQGNTEAFF. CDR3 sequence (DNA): TGTGCCAGCAGCTTACAGGGACAGGGGAACACTGAAGCTTTCTTT. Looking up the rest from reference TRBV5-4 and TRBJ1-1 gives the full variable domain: ETGVTQSPTHLIKTRGQQVTLRCSSQSGHNTVSWYQQALGQGPQFIFQYYREEENGRGNFPPRFSGLQFPNYSSELNVNALELDDSALYLCASSLQGQGNTEAFFGQGTRLTVV.

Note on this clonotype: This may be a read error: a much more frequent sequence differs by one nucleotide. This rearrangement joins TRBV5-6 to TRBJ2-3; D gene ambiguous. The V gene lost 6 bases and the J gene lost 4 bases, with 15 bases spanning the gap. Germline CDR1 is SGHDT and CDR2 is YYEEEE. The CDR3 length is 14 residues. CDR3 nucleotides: TGTGCCAGCACCCTGGCTGGGCCCCCAGATACGCAGTATTTT. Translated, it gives CASTLAGPPDTQYF.

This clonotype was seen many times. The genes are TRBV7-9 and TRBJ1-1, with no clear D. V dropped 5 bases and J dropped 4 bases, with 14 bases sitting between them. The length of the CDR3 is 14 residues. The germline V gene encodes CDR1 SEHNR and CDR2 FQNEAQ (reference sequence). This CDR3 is CASSPVLPGTEAFF. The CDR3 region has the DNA TGTGCCAGCAGCCCCGTCTTGCCGGGCACTGAAGCTTTCTTT. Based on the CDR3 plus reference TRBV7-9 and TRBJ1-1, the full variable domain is DTGVSQNPRHKITKRGQNVTFRCDPISEHNRLYWYRQTLGQGPEFLTYFQNEAQLEKSRLLSDRFSAERPKGSFSTLEIQRTEQGDSAMYLCASSPVLPGTEAFFGQGTRLTVV.

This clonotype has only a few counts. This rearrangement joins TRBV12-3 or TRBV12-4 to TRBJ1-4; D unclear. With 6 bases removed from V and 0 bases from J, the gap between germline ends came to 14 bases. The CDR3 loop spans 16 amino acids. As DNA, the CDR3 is TGTGCCAGCAGCCGGATGGACCTTGCAACTAATGAAAAACTGTTTTTT. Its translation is CASSRMDLATNEKLFF.

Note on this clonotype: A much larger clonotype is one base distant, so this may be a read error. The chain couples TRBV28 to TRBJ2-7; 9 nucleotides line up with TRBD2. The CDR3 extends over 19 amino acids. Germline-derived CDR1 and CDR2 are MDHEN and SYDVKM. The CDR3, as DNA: TGTGCCTGCAGTTTGCACCGCCCGGGGGTCCTAGCGGGAACCCACGAGCAGTACTTC. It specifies CACSLHRPGVLAGTHEQYF. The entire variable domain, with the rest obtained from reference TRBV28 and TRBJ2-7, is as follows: DVKVTQSSRYLVKRTGEKVFLECVQDMDHENMFWYRQDPGLGLRLIYFSYDVKMKEKGDIPEGYSVSREKKERFSLILESASTNQTSMYLCACSLHRPGVLAGTHEQYFGPGTRLTVT.

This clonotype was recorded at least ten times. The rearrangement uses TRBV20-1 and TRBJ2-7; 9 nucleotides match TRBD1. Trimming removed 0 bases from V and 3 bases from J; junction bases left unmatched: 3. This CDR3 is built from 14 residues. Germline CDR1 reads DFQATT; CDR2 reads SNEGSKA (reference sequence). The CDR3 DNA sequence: TGCAGTGCTAGAGAGGGACAGGGTGACTACGAGCAGTACTTC. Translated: CSAREGQGDYEQYF.

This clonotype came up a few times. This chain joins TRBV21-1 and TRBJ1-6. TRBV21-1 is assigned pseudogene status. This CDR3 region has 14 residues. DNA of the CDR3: TGTGCCGGTGGCCGGAGCTCCTATAATTCACCCCTCCACTTT. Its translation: CAGGRSSYNSPLHF.

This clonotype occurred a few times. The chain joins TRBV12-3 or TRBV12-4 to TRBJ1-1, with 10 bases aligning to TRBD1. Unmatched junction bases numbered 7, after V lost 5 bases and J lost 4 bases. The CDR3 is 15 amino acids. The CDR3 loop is CASSTTWTGGTEAFF. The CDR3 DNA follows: TGTGCCAGCAGTACAACTTGGACAGGGGGCACTGAAGCTTTCTTT.

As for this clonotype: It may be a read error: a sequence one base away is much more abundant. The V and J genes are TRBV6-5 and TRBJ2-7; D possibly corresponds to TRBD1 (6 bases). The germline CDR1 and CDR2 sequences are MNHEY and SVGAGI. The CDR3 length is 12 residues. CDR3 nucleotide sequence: TGTGCCAGCAGCAGGGGAAGCGACGAGCGGTACTTC. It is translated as CASSRGSDERYF.

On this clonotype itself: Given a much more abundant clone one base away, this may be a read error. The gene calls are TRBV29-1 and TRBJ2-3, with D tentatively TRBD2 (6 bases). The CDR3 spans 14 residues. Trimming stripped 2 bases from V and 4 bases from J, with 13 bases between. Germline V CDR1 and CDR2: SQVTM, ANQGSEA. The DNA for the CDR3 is TGCAGCGTTGAAAATGACGCTAGCGCAGATACGCAGTATTTT. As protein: CSVENDASADTQYF.

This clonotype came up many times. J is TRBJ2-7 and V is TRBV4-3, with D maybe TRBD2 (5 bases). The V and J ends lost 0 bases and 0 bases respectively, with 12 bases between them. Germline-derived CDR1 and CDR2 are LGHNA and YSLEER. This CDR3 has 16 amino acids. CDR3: CASSQDRGTTSYEQYF. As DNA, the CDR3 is TGCGCCAGCAGCCAAGACCGGGGAACTACCTCCTACGAGCAGTACTTC.